What follows are 25 T cell receptor beta chains derived from one specimen sequenced in a study of early T cells in non-severe SARS-CoV-2 infection. MiXCR, applied by TCRdb to the 5' RACE reads, yields one record per CDR3 protein. Of about 76,000 distinct CDR3 sequences in the sample, roughly 10% were seen once. The sequenced sample was whole blood. Receptor source: an adult who was a healthcare worker with PCR-confirmed SARS-CoV-2 infection or an uninfected control (not recorded which).

Only a few counts were recorded for this clonotype. The rearrangement uses TRBV18 and TRBJ2-5; no reliable D call. The CDR3 extends over 14 amino acids. Between the trimmed V and J ends, which lost 4 bases and 1 base, there was a span of 10 bases. Germline CDR1 reads KGHSH; CDR2 reads LQKENI. In DNA form, the CDR3 reads TGTGCCAGCTCACGCCCCCCAACCCAAGAGACCCAGTACTTC. It is translated as CASSRPPTQETQYF.

This chain joins TRBV6-5 and TRBJ2-5, with TRBD2 matching over 11 bases. The CDR3 is made up of 15 amino acids. The J segment lost 5 bases and the V segment lost 6 bases, leaving 8 bases of the junction unmatched. Germline lookup yields CDR1 MNHEY and CDR2 SVGAGI. The CDR3 spells CASRRSGGAHETQYF. CDR3 DNA sequence: TGTGCCAGCAGACGTAGCGGGGGGGCCCACGAGACCCAGTACTTC.

This clonotype was counted many times. The chain combines TRBV6-2 or TRBV6-3 with TRBJ1-1; TRBD1 might be the D (5 bases). The CDR3 covers 16 residues. CDR1 is MNHEY and CDR2 is SVGEGT in the germline V gene. V was trimmed by 10 bases and J by 7 bases, leaving 28 bases between them. The CDR3 reads CAILPEEGRGRIEAFF. The CDR3 nucleotides are TGTGCCATCCTCCCGGAAGAGGGGCGCGGGAGAATTGAAGCTTTCTTT.

The gene calls are TRBV5-1 and TRBJ2-2; D perhaps matches TRBD1 (6 bases). The CDR3 contains 14 residues. The germline CDR1 and CDR2 sequences are SGHRS and YFSETQ. The ends were cut back, 4 bases at V and 6 bases at J, with 13 bases in the middle. The CDR3 loop is CASSLAQGAGELFF. The DNA for the CDR3 is TGCGCCAGCAGCCTTGCACAGGGAGCCGGGGAGCTGTTTTTT. The variable domain in full, with the rest retrieved from reference TRBV5-1 and TRBJ2-2, is KAGVTQTPRYLIKTRGQQVTLSCSPISGHRSVSWYQQTPGQGLQFLFEYFSETQRNKGNFPGRFSGRQFSNSRSEMNVSTLELGDSALYLCASSLAQGAGELFFGEGSRLTVL.

This chain connects TRBV5-1 to TRBJ2-7, with D possibly called TRBD1 or TRBD2 (5 bases each). Germline CDR1 SGHRS, CDR2 YFSETQ. V lost 0 bases to trimming and J lost 2 bases, with 12 bases between them. This CDR3 spans 15 amino acids. The CDR3 DNA sequence: TGCGCCAGCAGCTTGGGGGACGGGCTGGCCTACGAGCAGTACTTC. As protein: CASSLGDGLAYEQYF.

This clonotype was picked up many times. The rearrangement links TRBV11-2 to TRBJ2-6, with a weak D call TRBD2 (5 bases). Germline CDR1 is SGHAT and CDR2 is FQNNGV. This CDR3 is 15 amino acids long. V lost 2 bases to trimming and J lost 0 bases, with 5 bases between them. The CDR3 loop reads CASSLRDSGANVLTF. The CDR3 coding sequence is TGTGCCAGCAGCTTACGGGACTCTGGGGCCAACGTCCTGACTTTC.

This chain joins TRBV19 and TRBJ1-5; 11 bases align to TRBD1. The CDR3 sequence is 17 residues long. Germline V lookup: CDR1 LNHDA, CDR2 SQIVND (reference sequence). The J segment lost 5 bases and the V segment lost 0 bases, leaving 6 bases of the junction unmatched. The CDR3 is CASSIDRGQGVDQPQHF. CDR3 nucleotides: TGTGCCAGTAGTATAGATCGGGGACAGGGGGTCGATCAGCCCCAGCATTTT.

Ten or more counts support this clonotype. The V gene is TRBV19, the J gene TRBJ2-3; perhaps D is TRBD1 or TRBD2 (7 bases each). Germline-derived CDR1 and CDR2 are LNHDA and SQIVND (reference sequence). The CDR3 is 15 amino acids. Trimming cost V 6 bases and J 4 bases, with 17 bases left between them. This CDR3 reads CASSPGGVRADTQYF. CDR3 coding DNA: TGTGCCAGTAGCCCAGGGGGGGTGCGAGCAGATACGCAGTATTTT. The full variable domain, in which reference TRBV19 and TRBJ2-3 provide the parts outside the CDR3, is DGGITQSPKYLFRKEGQNVTLSCEQNLNHDAMYWYRQDPGQGLRLIYYSQIVNDFQKGDIAEGYSVSREKKESFPLTVTSAQKNPTAFYLCASSPGGVRADTQYFGPGTRLTVL.

This clonotype was counted a few times. The rearrangement links TRBV9 to TRBJ2-1; D is unclear. Germline CDR1 SGDLS, CDR2 YYNGEE. The CDR3 has 15 amino acids. Trimming took 3 bases from V and 8 from J, leaving 18 bases between them. CDR3 nucleotide sequence: TGTGCCAGCAGCGAAGTGGGGAATTCCCTCGATGAGCAGTTCTTC. Its translation is CASSEVGNSLDEQFF.

The chain employs TRBV12-3 or TRBV12-4 and TRBJ2-2, with D unclear. The CDR3 covers 12 residues. V was clipped by 4 bases and J by 3 bases, with 3 bases between them. CDR3 amino acids: CASSSDTGELFF. In nucleotides, the CDR3 is TGTGCCAGCAGTTCGGACACCGGGGAGCTGTTTTTT.

The V call is TRBV11-2, the J call TRBJ2-3, with 12 bases lining up with TRBD2. Germline lookup yields CDR1 SGHAT and CDR2 FQNNGV. The CDR3 extends over 17 amino acids. Unmatched junction bases numbered 9, after V lost 5 bases and J lost 3 bases. In DNA form, the CDR3 reads TGTGCCAGCAGCCCTGGCCTAGCGGGGGGGTATACAGATACGCAGTATTTT. As protein: CASSPGLAGGYTDTQYF.

This clonotype was detected many times. The chain is built from TRBV18 and TRBJ2-7; D might be TRBD1 (6 bases). Germline CDR1 and CDR2: KGHSH and LQKENI. Trimming removed 3 bases from V and 4 bases from J, with 10 bases in between. The CDR3 consists of 13 residues. The CDR3 loop reads CASSPQGTYEQYF. The CDR3 bases are TGTGCCAGCTCACCGCAGGGGACGTACGAGCAGTACTTC. Complete variable domain (other parts from reference TRBV18 and TRBJ2-7): NAGVMQNPRHLVRRRGQEARLRCSPMKGHSHVYWYRQLPEEGLKFMVYLQKENIIDESGMPKERFSAEFPKEGPSILRIQQVVRGDSAAYFCASSPQGTYEQYFGPGTRLTVT.

J is TRBJ1-2 and V is TRBV30; 7 nucleotides match TRBD1. Losses at the gene ends were 3 bases for V and 8 bases for J; bases not matched to a gene: 9. Germline loops: CDR1 GTSNPN, CDR2 SVGIG (reference sequence). The length of the CDR3 is 13 residues. CDR3 DNA sequence: TGTGCCTGGAGACCGGGGACAGCCTTAGGCTACACCTTC. Protein product: CAWRPGTALGYTF.

This rearrangement joins TRBV11-2 to TRBJ1-1, with TRBD1 matching 7 bases. Germline V CDR1 and CDR2: SGHAT, FQNNGV. This CDR3 contains 15 residues. Trimming removed 5 bases from V and 5 bases from J; junction bases left unmatched: 11. The CDR3 reads CASSPRQGDWTEAFF. CDR3 DNA sequence: TGTGCCAGCAGCCCCAGACAGGGAGATTGGACTGAAGCTTTCTTT. Together with reference TRBV11-2 and TRBJ1-1, the CDR3 gives the full variable domain: EAGVAQSPRYKIIEKRQSVAFWCNPISGHATLYWYQQILGQGPKLLIQFQNNGVVDDSQLPKDRFSAERLKGVDSTLKIQPAKLEDSAVYLCASSPRQGDWTEAFFGQGTRLTVV.

This clonotype was seen many times. This chain uses TRBV20-1 with TRBJ2-7, with no clear D. V was trimmed by 5 bases and J by 2 bases, leaving 16 bases between them. Germline lookup yields CDR1 DFQATT and CDR2 SNEGSKA (reference sequence). The CDR3 extends over 14 amino acids. CDR3 in amino acids: CSAPSDSLAYEQYF. CDR3 nucleotides: TGCAGTGCTCCCTCCGACTCGCTAGCCTACGAGCAGTACTTC.

V gene TRBV7-2 combines with J gene TRBJ1-2; D not certain. The CDR3 consists of 15 residues. Germline V lookup: CDR1 SGHTA, CDR2 FQGNSA. V lost 7 bases to trimming and J lost 7 bases, with 22 bases between them. CDR3: CASTLGRETRGGYTF. The CDR3 bases are TGTGCCAGCACTCTAGGCCGGGAGACCCGAGGTGGCTACACCTTC.

This clonotype was observed many times. This CDR3 reads CASSYGQPSEQYF. In nucleotides, the CDR3 is TGTGCCAGCAGTTATGGGCAGCCGAGCGAGCAGTACTTC. V and J are TRBV6-5 and TRBJ2-7, with D unresolved. V gave up 3 bases and J gave up 6 bases, with 12 bases separating them. The V gene's germline CDR1 is MNHEY and CDR2 SVGAGI. There are 13 residues in the CDR3.

This clonotype was recorded many times. The gene calls are TRBV7-2 and TRBJ1-1; 8 bases match TRBD1. The CDR3 sequence is 15 residues long. J gave up 6 bases and V 1 base, and 7 bases lay outside the gene matches. Germline V gene data show CDR1 as SGHTA and CDR2 as FQGNSA. The CDR3 here is CASSLGTGYGSEAFF. CDR3 DNA: TGTGCCAGCAGCTTAGGGACAGGGTACGGGTCTGAAGCTTTCTTT.

This clonotype was counted a few times. The chain links TRBV6-2 or TRBV6-3 to TRBJ1-5, with TRBD1 matching 8 bases. The ends lost 8 bases at V and 7 bases at J; junction bases unmatched: 13. The CDR3 is 15 amino acids. The germline gives CDR1 MNHEY, CDR2 SVGEGT. The CDR3 sequence is CASRSRIQGEQPQHF. In DNA, the CDR3 is TGTGCCAGCCGTTCCCGCATACAGGGGGAGCAGCCCCAGCATTTT.

This clonotype appeared a few times. V is TRBV29-1 and J is TRBJ1-1, with 8 bases lining up with TRBD1. V trimming: 6 bases; J trimming: 2 bases; junction bases outside the gene matches: 5. Germline lookup yields CDR1 SQVTM and CDR2 ANQGSEA. The CDR3 covers 13 residues. The CDR3 spells CSVGDRQNTEAFF. CDR3 DNA: TGCAGCGTAGGGGACAGGCAAAACACTGAAGCTTTCTTT.

This clonotype has a handful of counts. CDR3 protein: CASSVGNSFGSGNTIYF. CDR3 nucleotide sequence: TGTGCCAGCAGCGTAGGGAACAGTTTCGGCTCTGGAAACACCATATATTTT. The chain uses TRBV9 and TRBJ1-3, with unresolved D. In germline, CDR1 is SGDLS, CDR2 YYNGEE. V was cut by 0 bases and J by 0 bases, with 13 bases left in between. This CDR3 is 17 amino acids long.

The CDR3 reads CASQSYNSPLHF. DNA of the CDR3: TGTGCCAGCCAGAGCTATAATTCACCCCTCCACTTT. V gene TRBV27 combines with J gene TRBJ1-6; no definite D call. V gave up 8 bases and J gave up 3 bases, with 5 bases separating them. From germline, CDR1 is MNHEY and CDR2 SMNVEV (reference sequence). This CDR3 contains 12 residues.

The gene calls are TRBV6-5 and TRBJ2-3, with TRBD2 as a possible D gene (7 bases). The CDR3 has 15 residues. CDR1 is MNHEY, CDR2 SVGAGI, per germline. Trimming took off 2 bases at V and 1 base at J, with 10 bases between the two ends. CDR3 sequence reads: CASSYRGAGTDTQYF. The DNA for the CDR3 is TGTGCCAGCAGTTACCGGGGGGCTGGCACAGATACGCAGTATTTT.

Ten or more counts support this clonotype. The chain combines TRBV24-1 with TRBJ2-5; D possibly corresponds to TRBD2 (6 bases). Germline V CDR1 and CDR2: KGHDR, SFDVKD. Trimming pared 4 bases from V and 2 bases from J, leaving 13 bases between. CDR3 size: 15 residues. CDR3 nucleotide sequence: TGTGCCACCAGTGACGGAAGGACTAAGCAAGAGACCCAGTACTTC. It encodes CATSDGRTKQETQYF.

There are a few counts of this clonotype. This chain uses TRBV7-2 with TRBJ2-3; TRBD2 agrees at 8 bases. The trim removed 6 bases at V and 6 bases at J, leaving 8 bases unmatched. Germline V gives CDR1 SGHTA, CDR2 FQGNSA. The CDR3 totals 14 residues. This CDR3 reads CASRKGLALDTQYF. The CDR3 DNA sequence: TGTGCCAGCAGGAAAGGACTAGCACTCGATACGCAGTATTTT.